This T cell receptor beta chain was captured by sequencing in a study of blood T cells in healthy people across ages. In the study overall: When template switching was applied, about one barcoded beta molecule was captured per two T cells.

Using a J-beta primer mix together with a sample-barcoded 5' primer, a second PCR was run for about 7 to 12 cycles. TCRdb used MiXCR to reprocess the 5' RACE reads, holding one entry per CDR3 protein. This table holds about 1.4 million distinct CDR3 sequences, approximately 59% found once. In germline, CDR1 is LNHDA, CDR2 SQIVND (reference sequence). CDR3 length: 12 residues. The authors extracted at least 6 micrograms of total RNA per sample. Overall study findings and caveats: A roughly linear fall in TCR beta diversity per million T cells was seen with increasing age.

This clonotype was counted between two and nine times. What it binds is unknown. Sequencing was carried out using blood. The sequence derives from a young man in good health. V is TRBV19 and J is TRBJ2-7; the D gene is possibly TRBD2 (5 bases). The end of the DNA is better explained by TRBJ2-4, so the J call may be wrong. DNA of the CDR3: TGTGCCAGTAGCCTTCGAGAGGGCATTCAGTACTTC. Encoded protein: CASSLREGIQYF.